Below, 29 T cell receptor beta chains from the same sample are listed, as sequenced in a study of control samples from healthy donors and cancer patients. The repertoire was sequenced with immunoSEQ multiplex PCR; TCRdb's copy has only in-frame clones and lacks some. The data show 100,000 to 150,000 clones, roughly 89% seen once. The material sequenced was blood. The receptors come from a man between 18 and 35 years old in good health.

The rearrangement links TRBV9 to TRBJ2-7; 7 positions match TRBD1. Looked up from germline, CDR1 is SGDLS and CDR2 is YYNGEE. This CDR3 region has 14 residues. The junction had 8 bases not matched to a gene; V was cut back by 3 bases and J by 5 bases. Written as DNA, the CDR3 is TGTGCCAGCAGCGAACAGGGGAATATAAACGAGCAGTACTTC. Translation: CASSEQGNINEQYF.

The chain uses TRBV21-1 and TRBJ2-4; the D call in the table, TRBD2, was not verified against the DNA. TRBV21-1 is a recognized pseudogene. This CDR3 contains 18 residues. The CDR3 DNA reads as TGTGCCAGCAGCAAAGCTAGCGGGGGGCCTGTAGCCAAAAACATTCAGTACTTC. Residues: CASSKASGGPVAKNIQYF.

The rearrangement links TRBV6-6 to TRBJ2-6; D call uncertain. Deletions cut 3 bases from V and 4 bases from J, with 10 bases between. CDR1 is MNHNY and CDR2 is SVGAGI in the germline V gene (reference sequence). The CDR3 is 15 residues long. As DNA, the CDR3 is TGTGCCAGCAGTTATGGGGTGGCGGGGGCCAACGTCCTGACTTTC. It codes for CASSYGVAGANVLTF.

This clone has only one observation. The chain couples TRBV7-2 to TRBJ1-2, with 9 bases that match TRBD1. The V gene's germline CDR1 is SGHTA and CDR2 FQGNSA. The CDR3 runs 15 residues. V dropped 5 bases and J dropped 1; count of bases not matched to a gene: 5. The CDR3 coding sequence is TGTGCCAGCAGCACAGGGGGCTATTTTAACTATGGCTACACCTTC. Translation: CASSTGGYFNYGYTF.

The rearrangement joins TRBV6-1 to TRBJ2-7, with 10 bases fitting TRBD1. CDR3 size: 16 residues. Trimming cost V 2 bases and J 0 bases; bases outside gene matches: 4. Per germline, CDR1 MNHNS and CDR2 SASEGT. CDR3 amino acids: CASSELDRGPSYEQYF. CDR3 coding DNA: TGTGCCAGCAGTGAACTCGACAGGGGGCCCTCCTACGAGCAGTACTTC.

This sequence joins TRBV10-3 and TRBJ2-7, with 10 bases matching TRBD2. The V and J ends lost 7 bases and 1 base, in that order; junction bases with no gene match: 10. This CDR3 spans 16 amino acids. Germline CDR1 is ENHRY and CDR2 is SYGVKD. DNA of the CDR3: TGTGCCATCAAGCCTAGCGGGGGCCCCGGGTCCTACGAGCAGTACTTC. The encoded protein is CAIKPSGGPGSYEQYF.

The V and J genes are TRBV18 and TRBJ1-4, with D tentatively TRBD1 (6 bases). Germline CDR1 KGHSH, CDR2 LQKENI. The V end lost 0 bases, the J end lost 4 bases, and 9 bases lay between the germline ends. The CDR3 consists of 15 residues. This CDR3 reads CASSPPRGDNEKLFF. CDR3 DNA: TGTGCCAGCTCACCACCGAGGGGGGATAATGAAAAACTGTTTTTT.

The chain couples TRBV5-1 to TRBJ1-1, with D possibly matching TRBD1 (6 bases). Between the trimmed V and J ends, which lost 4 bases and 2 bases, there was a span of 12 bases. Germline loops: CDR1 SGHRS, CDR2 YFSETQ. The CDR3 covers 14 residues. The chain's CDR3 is CASSVQGGNTEAFF. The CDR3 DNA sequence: TGCGCCAGCAGCGTACAGGGTGGTAACACTGAAGCTTTCTTT.

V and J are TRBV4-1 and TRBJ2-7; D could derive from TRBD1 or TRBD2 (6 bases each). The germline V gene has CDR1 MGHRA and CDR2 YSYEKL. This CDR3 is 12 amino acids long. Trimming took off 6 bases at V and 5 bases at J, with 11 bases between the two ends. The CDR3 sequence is CASSLGGNEQYF. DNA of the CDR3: TGCGCCAGCAGTCTCGGGGGCAACGAGCAGTACTTC.

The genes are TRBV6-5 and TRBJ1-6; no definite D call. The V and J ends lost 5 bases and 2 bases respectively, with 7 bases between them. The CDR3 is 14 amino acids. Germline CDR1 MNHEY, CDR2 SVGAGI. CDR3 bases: TGTGCCAGCAGTAGCGGGCCCTATAATTCACCCCTCCACTTT. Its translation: CASSSGPYNSPLHF.

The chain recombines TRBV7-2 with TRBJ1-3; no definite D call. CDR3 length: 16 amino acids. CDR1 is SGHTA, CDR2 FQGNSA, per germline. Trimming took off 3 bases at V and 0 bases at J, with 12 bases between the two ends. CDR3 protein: CASSFPPLASGNTIYF. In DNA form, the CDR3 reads TGTGCCAGCAGCTTTCCACCACTTGCCTCTGGAAACACCATATATTTT.

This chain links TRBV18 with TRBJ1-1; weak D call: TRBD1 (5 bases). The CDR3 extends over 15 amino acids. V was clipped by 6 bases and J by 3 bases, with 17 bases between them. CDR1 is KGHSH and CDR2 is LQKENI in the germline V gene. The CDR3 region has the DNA TGTGCCAGCTCGCTACGGGGCCTCGGGGACACTGAAGCTTTCTTT. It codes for CASSLRGLGDTEAFF.

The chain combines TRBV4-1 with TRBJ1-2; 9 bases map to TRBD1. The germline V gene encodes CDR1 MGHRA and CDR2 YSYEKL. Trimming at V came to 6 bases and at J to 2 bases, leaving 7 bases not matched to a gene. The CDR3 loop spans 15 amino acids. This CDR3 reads CASRTPGTGNYGYTF. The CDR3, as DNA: TGCGCCAGCAGAACCCCCGGGACAGGGAACTATGGCTACACCTTC.

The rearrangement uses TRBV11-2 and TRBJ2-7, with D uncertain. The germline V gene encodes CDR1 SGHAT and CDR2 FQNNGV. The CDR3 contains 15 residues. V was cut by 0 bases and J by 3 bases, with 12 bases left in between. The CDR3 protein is CASSLDLGPGYEQYF. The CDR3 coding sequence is TGTGCCAGCAGCTTAGATCTCGGGCCAGGCTACGAGCAGTACTTC.

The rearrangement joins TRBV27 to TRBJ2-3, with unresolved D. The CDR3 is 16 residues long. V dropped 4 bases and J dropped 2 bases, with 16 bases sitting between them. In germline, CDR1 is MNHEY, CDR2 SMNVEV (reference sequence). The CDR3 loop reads CASSSGPLLTTDTQYF. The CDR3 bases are TGTGCCAGCAGTTCCGGACCACTGCTAACCACAGATACGCAGTATTTT.

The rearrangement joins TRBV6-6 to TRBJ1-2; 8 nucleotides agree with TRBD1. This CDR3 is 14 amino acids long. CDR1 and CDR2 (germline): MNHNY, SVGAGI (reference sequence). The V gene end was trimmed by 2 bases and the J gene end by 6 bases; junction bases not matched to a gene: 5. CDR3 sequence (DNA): TGTGCCAGCAGTTACGCAGGGGGCGCGGATGGCTACACCTTC. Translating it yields CASSYAGGADGYTF.

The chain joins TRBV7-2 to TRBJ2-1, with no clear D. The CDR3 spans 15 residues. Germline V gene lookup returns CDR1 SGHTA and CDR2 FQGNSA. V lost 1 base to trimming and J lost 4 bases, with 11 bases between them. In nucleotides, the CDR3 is TGTGCCAGCAGCTTAGATCCTTCGACGTACAATGAGCAGTTCTTC. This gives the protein CASSLDPSTYNEQFF.

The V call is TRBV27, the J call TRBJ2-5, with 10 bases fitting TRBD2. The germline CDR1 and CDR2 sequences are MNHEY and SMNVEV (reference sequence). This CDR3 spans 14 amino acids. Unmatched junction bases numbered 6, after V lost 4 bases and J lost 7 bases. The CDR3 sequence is CASSSLRLAGTQYF. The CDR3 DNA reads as TGTGCCAGCAGTTCTCTCAGACTAGCGGGGACCCAGTACTTC.

CDR3 DNA sequence: TGTGCCAGCAGTTACGGGCGGGACTATGGCTACACCTTC. Its protein product is CASSYGRDYGYTF. This chain connects TRBV6-6 to TRBJ1-2; D is undetermined. CDR1 and CDR2 from the germline V gene are MNHNY and SVGAGI (reference sequence). There are 13 residues in the CDR3. Trimming left V 2 bases short and J 3 bases short, with 7 bases between.

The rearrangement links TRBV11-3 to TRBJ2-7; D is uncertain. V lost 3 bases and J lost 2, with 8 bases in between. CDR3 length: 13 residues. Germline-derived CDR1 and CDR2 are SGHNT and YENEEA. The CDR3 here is CASSFGPTYEQYF. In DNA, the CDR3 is TGTGCCAGCAGCTTCGGCCCCACCTACGAGCAGTACTTC.

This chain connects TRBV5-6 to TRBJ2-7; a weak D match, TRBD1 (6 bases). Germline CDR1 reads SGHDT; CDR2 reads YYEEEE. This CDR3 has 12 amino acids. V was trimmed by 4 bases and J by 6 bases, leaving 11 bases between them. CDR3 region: CASSHRESEQYF. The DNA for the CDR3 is TGTGCCAGCAGCCACAGGGAGTCCGAGCAGTACTTC.

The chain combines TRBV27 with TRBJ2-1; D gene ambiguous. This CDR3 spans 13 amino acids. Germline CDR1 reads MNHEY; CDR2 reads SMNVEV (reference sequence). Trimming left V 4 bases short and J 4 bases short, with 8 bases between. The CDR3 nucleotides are TGTGCCAGCAGTTGGCAGAGATACAATGAGCAGTTCTTC. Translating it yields CASSWQRYNEQFF.

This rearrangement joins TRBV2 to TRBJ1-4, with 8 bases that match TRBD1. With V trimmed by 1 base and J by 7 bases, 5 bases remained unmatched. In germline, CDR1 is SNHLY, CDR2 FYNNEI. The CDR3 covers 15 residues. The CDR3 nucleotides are TGTGCCAGCAGTGAAGAGGTACAGGGGGGTGAAAAACTGTTTTTT. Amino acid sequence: CASSEEVQGGEKLFF.

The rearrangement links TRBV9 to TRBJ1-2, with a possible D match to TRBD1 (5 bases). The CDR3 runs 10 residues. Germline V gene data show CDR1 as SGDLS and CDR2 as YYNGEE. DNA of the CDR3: TGTGCAGGGACGGGCTATGGCTACACCTTC. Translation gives CAGTGYGYTF.

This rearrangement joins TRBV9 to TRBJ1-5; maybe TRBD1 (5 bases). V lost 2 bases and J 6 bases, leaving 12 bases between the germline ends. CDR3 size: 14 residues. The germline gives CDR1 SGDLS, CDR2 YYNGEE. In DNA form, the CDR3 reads TGTGCCAGCAGCGTTACAGGTGAACGTCAGCCCCAGCATTTT. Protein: CASSVTGERQPQHF.

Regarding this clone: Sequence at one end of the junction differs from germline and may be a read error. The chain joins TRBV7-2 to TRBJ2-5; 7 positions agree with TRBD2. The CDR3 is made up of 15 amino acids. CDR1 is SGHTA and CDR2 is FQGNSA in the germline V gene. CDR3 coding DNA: TGTGTCAGCAGCTTTAATGGGGGGGACCAAGAGACCCAGTACTTC. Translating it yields CVSSFNGGDQETQYF.

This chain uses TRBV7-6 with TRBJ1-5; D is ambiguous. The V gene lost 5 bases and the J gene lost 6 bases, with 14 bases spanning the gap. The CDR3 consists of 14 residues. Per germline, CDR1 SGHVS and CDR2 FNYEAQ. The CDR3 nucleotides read TGTGCCAGCAGCCTAACCCACCTCGGTCAGCCCCAGCATTTT. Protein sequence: CASSLTHLGQPQHF.

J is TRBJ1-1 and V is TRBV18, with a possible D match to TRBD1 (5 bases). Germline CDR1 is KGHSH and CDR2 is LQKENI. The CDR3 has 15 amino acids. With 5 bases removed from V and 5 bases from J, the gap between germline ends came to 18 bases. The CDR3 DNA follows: TGTGCCAGCTCATGGAGCCCGGGGGTGGGAACTGAAGCTTTCTTT. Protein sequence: CASSWSPGVGTEAFF.

The CDR3 loop reads CASSDRTSTQPQHF. The DNA of the CDR3 is TGTGCCAGCAGTGACCGGACTTCGACTCAGCCCCAGCATTTT. This chain links TRBV2 with TRBJ1-5; no firm D call. With 3 bases removed from V and 6 bases from J, the gap between germline ends came to 12 bases. The CDR3 has 14 residues. Germline-derived CDR1 and CDR2 are SNHLY and FYNNEI.